These 4 T cell receptor beta chains came from one sample sequenced in a study of T cell responses to AZD1222 COVID-19 vaccine. Libraries were prepared by immunoSEQ multiplex PCR; TCRdb keeps only in-frame clonotypes and omits some of them. The data show 150,000 or so clones, just over 90% seen once. The material was peripheral blood, obtained on day 0 of AZD1222 vaccination. These TCRs come from an adult in good health.

The chain couples TRBV6-2 or TRBV6-3 to TRBJ1-5; TRBD1 matches at 7 bases. The CDR3 contains 16 residues. CDR1 MNHEY and CDR2 SVGEGT come from the germline V gene. The J segment lost 0 bases and the V segment lost 2 bases, leaving 4 bases of the junction unmatched. In DNA form, the CDR3 reads TGTGCCAGCAGTTACATAGGGACAGCTAGCAATCAGCCCCAGCATTTT. This sequence encodes CASSYIGTASNQPQHF.

The CDR3 coding sequence is TGTGCCAGCAGCTTGGCCGGTGTAATAAAAGCTTTCTTT. Translated, it gives CASSLAGVIKAFF. The rearrangement joins TRBV5-6 to TRBJ1-1; no reliable D call. The V end lost 0 bases, the J end lost 9 bases, and 12 bases lay between the germline ends. The CDR3 covers 13 residues. Germline assignment: CDR1 SGHDT and CDR2 YYEEEE.

CDR3 DNA sequence: TGCAGCGTTGAAGGAACCTACGAGCAGTACTTC. Translating it yields CSVEGTYEQYF. This chain connects TRBV29-1 to TRBJ2-7; D not resolved. The V gene's germline CDR1 is SQVTM and CDR2 ANQGSEA. V was pared by 1 base and J by 2 bases, with 3 bases between. This CDR3 has 11 amino acids.

This chain uses TRBV6-5 with TRBJ1-3; no clear D. Germline assignment: CDR1 MNHEY and CDR2 SVGAGI. Trimming took off 3 bases at V and 0 bases at J, with 9 bases between the two ends. The CDR3 runs to 15 residues. In nucleotides, the CDR3 is TGTGCCAGCAGTTATCAAGCAACCTCTGGAAACACCATATATTTT. It codes for CASSYQATSGNTIYF.